This TCR beta chain was recorded in a study of regulatory T cells in long-lasting Graves disease. Overall study results and limits: Between persistent patients, around 2,900 public clonotypes were shared, exceeding the 900 to 1,000 shared between new patients.

CDR3 size: 14 residues. Germline V CDR1 and CDR2: SGHAT, FQDESV (reference sequence). Trimming left V 6 bases short and J 3 bases short, with 14 bases between. CDR3 regions were amplified by Arm-PCR using iRepertoire HTBI primers to build TCR beta libraries. In TCRdb, the multiplex PCR reads were re-called with MiXCR into one record per CDR3 protein. Of 400,000 to 450,000 distinct CDR3 sequences in the sample, about a quarter were seen once. The time point was: persistent/refractory GD, antithyroid drugs over 5 years with positive TRAb. PBMC-extracted RNA yielded the TCR library. A remark on this clonotype: Antigen specificity is unknown.

The chain has TRBV11-1 and TRBJ1-1; no clear D gene. This clonotype was sampled from a female donor with Graves disease. Specimen: peripheral blood mononuclear cells (PBMCs), collected when the disease was refractory, from a patient treated with antithyroid drugs. CDR3 DNA: TGTGCCAGCAGTCTCCGGGCGGTGCACACTGAAGCTTTCTTT. Amino acids: CASSLRAVHTEAFF.